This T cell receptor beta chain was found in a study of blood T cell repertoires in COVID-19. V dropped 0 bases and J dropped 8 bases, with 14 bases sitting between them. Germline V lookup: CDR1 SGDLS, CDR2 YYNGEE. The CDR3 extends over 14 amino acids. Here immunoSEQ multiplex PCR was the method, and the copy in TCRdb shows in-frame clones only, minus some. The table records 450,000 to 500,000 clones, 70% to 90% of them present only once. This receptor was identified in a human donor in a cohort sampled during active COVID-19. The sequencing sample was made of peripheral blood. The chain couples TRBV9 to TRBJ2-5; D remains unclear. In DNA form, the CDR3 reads TGTGCCAGCAGCGTAGCCGACTTCAAGAGTACCCAGTACTTC. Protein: CASSVADFKSTQYF. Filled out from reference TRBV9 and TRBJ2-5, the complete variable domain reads DSGVTQTPKHLITATGQRVTLRCSPRSGDLSVYWYQQSLDQGLQFLIQYYNGEERAKGNILERFSAQQFPDLHSELNLSSLELGDSALYFCASSVADFKSTQYFGPGTRLLVL.